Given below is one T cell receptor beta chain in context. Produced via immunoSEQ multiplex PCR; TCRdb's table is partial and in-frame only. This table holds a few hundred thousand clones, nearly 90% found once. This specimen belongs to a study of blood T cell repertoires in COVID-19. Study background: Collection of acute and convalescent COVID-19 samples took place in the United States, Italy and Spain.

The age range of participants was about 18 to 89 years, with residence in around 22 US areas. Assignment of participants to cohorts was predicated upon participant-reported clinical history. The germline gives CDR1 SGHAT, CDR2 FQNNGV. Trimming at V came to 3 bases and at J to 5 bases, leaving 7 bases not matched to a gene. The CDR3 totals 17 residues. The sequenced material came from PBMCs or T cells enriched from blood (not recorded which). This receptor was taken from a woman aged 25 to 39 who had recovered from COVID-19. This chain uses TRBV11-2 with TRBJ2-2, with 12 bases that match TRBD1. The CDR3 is CASSFIGTGGETGELFF. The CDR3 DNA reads TGTGCCAGCAGCTTCATTGGGACAGGGGGCGAGACCGGGGAGCTGTTTTTT.